The next 31 T cell receptor beta chains were all read from a single sample in a study of cytomegalovirus exposure and HLA in healthy donors. PCR primers comprised 60 Vbeta and 13 Jbeta primers. The table came from immunoSEQ multiplex PCR; TCRdb's copy has only in-frame clones and leaves some out. This sample has 180,000 or so clones, with 75% to 90% found just once. The sequencing input was PBMCs. These receptors all come from a man between 18 and 29 years old in good health and CMV-seropositive.

This clone showed up just once. The chain has TRBV27 and TRBJ1-2, with D possibly being TRBD1 (5 bases). The length of the CDR3 is 13 residues. Looked up from germline, CDR1 is MNHEY and CDR2 is SMNVEV (reference sequence). V lost 1 base and J lost 8, with 11 bases in between. The CDR3 sequence: CASSLLWGEGYTF. CDR3 DNA sequence: TGTGCCAGCAGTTTATTGTGGGGCGAAGGCTACACCTTC.

This clone was observed a single time. V and J are TRBV7-2 and TRBJ2-5, with 10 bases aligning to TRBD2. The end of the DNA fits TRBJ2-7 better, so the J call may be wrong. Germline V gene lookup returns CDR1 SGHTA and CDR2 FQGNSA. The CDR3 length is 16 residues. The CDR3 here is CASRARLAGNAYEQYF. In DNA form, the CDR3 reads TGTGCCAGCAGGGCCAGACTAGCGGGTAATGCCTACGAGCAGTACTTC.

The chain recombines TRBV30 with TRBJ2-1; weak D call: TRBD1 (6 bases). The CDR3 is 15 residues long. V was shortened by 5 bases and J by 0 bases, with 14 bases between the two germline ends. Germline CDR1 reads GTSNPN; CDR2 reads SVGIG (reference sequence). The CDR3 DNA sequence: TGTGCCTGGTGTACCGGGACAACCTCCTACAATGAGCAGTTCTTC. Amino acids: CAWCTGTTSYNEQFF.

This clone was observed a single time. The chain joins TRBV2 to TRBJ1-5; TRBD1 is a possible D gene (5 bases). This CDR3 has 15 residues. Trimming left V 5 bases short and J 3 bases short, with 14 bases between. Germline CDR1 is SNHLY and CDR2 is FYNNEI. CDR3 protein: CASSRDRQHNQPQHF. The CDR3 bases are TGTGCCAGCAGTCGAGATAGACAGCACAATCAGCCCCAGCATTTT. The entire variable domain, with the rest obtained from reference TRBV2 and TRBJ1-5, is as follows: EPEVTQTPSHQVTQMGQEVILRCVPISNHLYFYWYRQILGQKVEFLVSFYNNEISEKSEIFDDQFSVERPDGSNFTLKIRSTKLEDSAMYFCASSRDRQHNQPQHFGDGTRLSIL.

CDR3: CASSLTSSTGDYGYTF. The CDR3 DNA follows: TGCGCCAGCAGCTTGACCTCCTCGACAGGGGACTATGGCTACACCTTC. The chain couples TRBV5-1 to TRBJ1-2, with 8 bases lining up with TRBD1. The CDR3 totals 16 residues. Germline V gene lookup returns CDR1 SGHRS and CDR2 YFSETQ. The J segment lost 3 bases and the V segment lost 1 base, leaving 8 bases of the junction unmatched.

The V and J genes are TRBV29-1 and TRBJ1-3, with a weak D call TRBD1 (6 bases). V was clipped by 6 bases and J by 0 bases, with 15 bases between them. The CDR3 is 15 residues long. Germline V CDR1 and CDR2: SQVTM, ANQGSEA. The CDR3 region is CSVGALPGSGNTIYF. As DNA, the CDR3 is TGCAGCGTGGGGGCCCTTCCCGGCTCTGGAAACACCATATATTTT.

The table lists this clone with a few counts. The genes are TRBV19 and TRBJ2-2; possible D gene TRBD1, 6 bases. CDR3 size: 16 residues. CDR1 is LNHDA, CDR2 SQIVND, per germline (reference sequence). V gave up 3 bases and J gave up 1 base, with 12 bases separating them. Written as DNA, the CDR3 is TGTGCCAGTAGTATCGTTGGGACAATGAACACCGGGGAGCTGTTTTTT. Translated, it gives CASSIVGTMNTGELFF.

The CDR3 protein is CATSSTQTSGGVYEQYF. As DNA, the CDR3 is TGTGCCACCAGCTCAACCCAAACTAGCGGAGGGGTCTACGAGCAGTACTTC. The chain employs TRBV15 and TRBJ2-7; 8 bases are shared with TRBD2. The V gene's germline CDR1 is LNHNV and CDR2 YYDKDF (reference sequence). V lost 5 bases to trimming and J lost 3 bases; unmatched junction nucleotides: 15. This CDR3 is 17 amino acids long.

The V and J genes are TRBV5-1 and TRBJ1-2; 7 nucleotides align to TRBD1. Losses at the gene ends were 5 bases for V and 4 bases for J; bases not matched to a gene: 8. CDR1 and CDR2 from the germline V gene are SGHRS and YFSETQ. The CDR3 runs to 14 residues. The CDR3 region has the DNA TGCGCCAGCAGTCAGGGGGGCCGGATCTATGGCTACACCTTC. Protein: CASSQGGRIYGYTF.

This clone was counted once. The chain has TRBV19 and TRBJ2-1; 8 bases are a match to TRBD2. V was clipped by 3 bases and J by 7 bases; unmatched bases: 11. The V gene's germline CDR1 is LNHDA and CDR2 SQIVND (reference sequence). The length of the CDR3 is 16 residues. CDR3 protein: CASSIEGLVLLNEQFF. In DNA form, the CDR3 reads TGTGCCAGTAGTATTGAGGGACTAGTCCTTTTAAATGAGCAGTTCTTC.

This clone was seen just once. The V gene is TRBV29-1, the J gene TRBJ1-4, with D possibly TRBD1 on 6 matching bases. Germline CDR1 SQVTM, CDR2 ANQGSEA. With 6 bases removed from V and 7 bases from J, the gap between germline ends came to 18 bases. The CDR3 covers 14 residues. The CDR3 sequence: CSVSGDKTGEKLFF. The DNA of the CDR3 is TGCAGCGTATCAGGGGACAAGACAGGTGAAAAACTGTTTTTT.

This sequence joins TRBV2 and TRBJ1-1; no reliable D call. Germline V gene data show CDR1 as SNHLY and CDR2 as FYNNEI. Trimming left V 6 bases short and J 11 bases short, with 13 bases between. This CDR3 is built from 11 residues. The CDR3 DNA reads as TGTGCCAGCAGAGGGTCCAGAGGGGCTTTCTTT. This gives the protein CASRGSRGAFF.

The chain combines TRBV18 with TRBJ2-1, with a weak D call TRBD1 (5 bases). The CDR3 has 17 residues. Germline lookup yields CDR1 KGHSH and CDR2 LQKENI. Trimming took off 0 bases at V and 0 bases at J, with 12 bases between the two ends. The CDR3 loop is CASSPPTGLSSYNEQFF. In nucleotides, the CDR3 is TGTGCCAGCTCACCACCCACAGGCCTAAGCTCCTACAATGAGCAGTTCTTC.

This CDR3 reads CAWTFGQGDSPLHF. The CDR3 region has the DNA TGTGCCTGGACCTTCGGACAGGGGGATTCACCCCTCCACTTT. This chain connects TRBV30 to TRBJ1-6; 10 bases line up with TRBD1. Germline CDR1 and CDR2: GTSNPN and SVGIG (reference sequence). Trimming removed 4 bases from V and 8 bases from J; junction bases left unmatched: 5. The length of the CDR3 is 14 residues. Full variable domain (remainder filled in from reference TRBV30 and TRBJ1-6): SQTIHQWPATLVQPVGSPLSLECTVEGTSNPNLYWYRQAAGRGLQLLFYSVGIGQISSEVPQNLSASRPQDRQFILSSKKLLLSDSGFYLCAWTFGQGDSPLHFGNGTRLTVT.

This sequence joins TRBV11-2 and TRBJ2-7; the D gene is possibly TRBD2 (7 bases). The V and J ends lost 0 bases and 2 bases respectively, with 11 bases between them. Germline CDR1 and CDR2: SGHAT and FQNNGV. CDR3 length: 15 amino acids. The CDR3 DNA reads TGTGCCAGCAGCTTAGAGGCGGGGGCCCCCTACGAGCAGTACTTC. Translating gives CASSLEAGAPYEQYF. The full variable domain, rest sourced from reference TRBV11-2 and TRBJ2-7, is EAGVAQSPRYKIIEKRQSVAFWCNPISGHATLYWYQQILGQGPKLLIQFQNNGVVDDSQLPKDRFSAERLKGVDSTLKIQPAKLEDSAVYLCASSLEAGAPYEQYFGPGTRLTVT.

The CDR3 DNA reads as TGTGCCAGCAGCTTAGCCGAAGGAGGGAGGTATGGCTACACCTTC. This encodes CASSLAEGGRYGYTF. This chain joins TRBV7-2 and TRBJ1-2; the D is unclear. The CDR3 runs to 15 residues. The germline CDR1 and CDR2 sequences are SGHTA and FQGNSA. With 0 bases removed from V and 5 bases from J, the gap between germline ends came to 13 bases.

The chain employs TRBV5-5 and TRBJ1-4; D unresolved. Germline CDR1 is SGHKS and CDR2 is YYEKEE (reference sequence). The CDR3 consists of 13 residues. Trimming pared 4 bases from V and 0 bases from J, leaving 4 bases between. This chain's CDR3 is CASSTATNEKLFF. CDR3 nucleotides: TGTGCCAGCAGCACAGCAACTAATGAAAAACTGTTTTTT. Full variable domain (rest looked up from reference TRBV5-5 and TRBJ1-4): DAGVTQSPTHLIKTRGQQVTLRCSPISGHKSVSWYQQVLGQGPQFIFQYYEKEERGRGNFPDRFSARQFPNYSSELNVNALLLGDSALYLCASSTATNEKLFFGSGTQLSVL.

The genes are TRBV10-3 and TRBJ2-7, with TRBD1 matching 11 bases. The CDR3 has 12 residues. V was pared by 10 bases and J by 5 bases, with 4 bases of the junction left unmatched. Germline assignment: CDR1 ENHRY and CDR2 SYGVKD. CDR3 coding DNA: TGTGCCAATGGACAGGGGGCCAACGAGCAGTACTTC. Amino acid sequence: CANGQGANEQYF.

This chain links TRBV7-2 with TRBJ2-6; a possible D gene is TRBD1 (6 bases). The CDR3 loop spans 14 amino acids. The germline V gene has CDR1 SGHTA and CDR2 FQGNSA. Trimming took 5 bases from V and 2 from J, leaving 7 bases between them. The CDR3, as DNA: TGTGCCAGCAGCCAGGGGCCTGGGGCCAACGTCCTGACTTTC. It encodes CASSQGPGANVLTF.

The chain combines TRBV6-6 with TRBJ2-7, with 9 bases that match TRBD1. The germline gives CDR1 MNHNY, CDR2 SVGAGI (reference sequence). V shed 0 bases, J shed 6 bases, and the junction held 9 bases outside the gene matches. This CDR3 spans 16 amino acids. CDR3 amino acids: CASSYSMDRGLGEQYF. CDR3 in DNA: TGTGCCAGCAGTTACTCGATGGACAGGGGCTTAGGCGAGCAGTACTTC.

The chain uses TRBV28 and TRBJ2-5, with 9 bases fitting TRBD2. The CDR3 spans 15 residues. Germline loops: CDR1 MDHEN, CDR2 SYDVKM. J was trimmed by 2 bases and V by 3 bases; bases with no gene match: 4. The CDR3 loop reads CASSLKRGVQETQYF. Written as DNA, the CDR3 is TGTGCCAGCAGTTTGAAGCGGGGGGTGCAAGAGACCCAGTACTTC. Full variable domain (missing parts from reference TRBV28 and TRBJ2-5): DVKVTQSSRYLVKRTGEKVFLECVQDMDHENMFWYRQDPGLGLRLIYFSYDVKMKEKGDIPEGYSVSREKKERFSLILESASTNQTSMYLCASSLKRGVQETQYFGPGTRLLVL.

The CDR3 coding sequence is TGTGCCAGCAGCGTAGCCGACAGGGGTGAGACCCAGTACTTC. Protein: CASSVADRGETQYF. The chain is built from TRBV9 and TRBJ2-5, with 8 bases aligning to TRBD1. The germline gives CDR1 SGDLS, CDR2 YYNGEE. This CDR3 is 14 amino acids long. The trim removed 0 bases at V and 5 bases at J, leaving 3 bases unmatched.

Only a few counts were recorded for this clone. The chain employs TRBV19 and TRBJ1-5; 8 bases fit TRBD1. The CDR3 contains 14 residues. Germline CDR1 reads LNHDA; CDR2 reads SQIVND (reference sequence). The J segment lost 6 bases and the V segment lost 4 bases, leaving 5 bases of the junction unmatched. The CDR3 is CASSSTGGFQPQHF. CDR3 nucleotides: TGTGCCAGTAGTAGCACAGGGGGGTTTCAGCCCCAGCATTTT.

The chain uses TRBV4-3 and TRBJ2-7; 8 positions agree with TRBD1. After removal of 4 bases from V and 3 bases from J, the junction contained 11 bases not matched to a gene. In germline, CDR1 is LGHNA, CDR2 YSLEER. The CDR3 totals 16 residues. The CDR3 coding sequence is TGCGCCAGCAGCCGAATCCGGGACAGGATTTACTACGAGCAGTACTTC. Its protein product is CASSRIRDRIYYEQYF.

The V and J genes are TRBV11-2 and TRBJ2-3; D remains unclear. Germline loops: CDR1 SGHAT, CDR2 FQNNGV. The germline V and J ends were trimmed by 0 bases and 5 bases, with 12 bases remaining between them. The CDR3 spans 15 residues. The CDR3 DNA follows: TGTGCCAGCAGCTTAGAAGGTGGCCCGGGAGATACGCAGTATTTT. Protein: CASSLEGGPGDTQYF. The complete variable domain, with remaining parts taken from reference TRBV11-2 and TRBJ2-3, reads EAGVAQSPRYKIIEKRQSVAFWCNPISGHATLYWYQQILGQGPKLLIQFQNNGVVDDSQLPKDRFSAERLKGVDSTLKIQPAKLEDSAVYLCASSLEGGPGDTQYFGPGTRLTVL.

The chain links TRBV7-9 to TRBJ2-5; TRBD1 matches at 9 bases. The DNA end is more similar to TRBJ2-7, so the J call may be wrong. The germline gives CDR1 SEHNR, CDR2 FQNEAQ (reference sequence). This CDR3 has 16 amino acids. CDR3 loop: CASSKKPGQGNDEQYF. The DNA of the CDR3 is TGTGCCAGCAGTAAAAAACCGGGACAGGGTAACGACGAGCAGTACTTC.

This clone occurred once. CDR3: CASSLPSGSGELFF. In DNA, the CDR3 is TGCGCCAGCAGCTTGCCGTCAGGTAGCGGGGAGCTGTTTTTT. This chain links TRBV5-1 with TRBJ2-2; D is ambiguous. V shed 1 base and J shed 7 bases, with 11 bases lying between them. The CDR3 is 14 amino acids. Germline CDR1 is SGHRS and CDR2 is YFSETQ.

Written as DNA, the CDR3 is TGCGCCAGCAGCGACGCGGTCTCGCGGGGCTACACCTTC. As protein: CASSDAVSRGYTF. The chain couples TRBV5-1 to TRBJ1-2; D remains ambiguous. Deletions cut 4 bases from V and 8 bases from J, with 15 bases between. This CDR3 spans 13 amino acids. Germline assignment: CDR1 SGHRS and CDR2 YFSETQ.

The chain employs TRBV7-9 and TRBJ2-3; D is ambiguous. Trimming left V 4 bases short and J 0 bases short, with 5 bases between. The CDR3 sequence is 13 residues long. The germline V gene encodes CDR1 SEHNR and CDR2 FQNEAQ (reference sequence). CDR3 sequence reads: CASSSQSTDTQYF. The CDR3 DNA follows: TGTGCCAGCAGCTCCCAAAGCACAGATACGCAGTATTTT.

This rearrangement joins TRBV10-3 to TRBJ1-2; TRBD1 agrees at 10 bases. J lost 8 bases, V lost 2 bases, and 11 bases had no gene match. The CDR3 consists of 16 residues. Germline V gene data show CDR1 as ENHRY and CDR2 as SYGVKD. Here the CDR3 reads CAISETRGQGEGGYTF. DNA of the CDR3: TGTGCCATCAGTGAGACCCGCGGACAGGGGGAGGGCGGCTACACCTTC.

This clone was recorded a few times. This sequence joins TRBV19 and TRBJ1-4; D not certain. V was clipped by 6 bases and J by 8 bases, with 4 bases between them. Germline CDR1 LNHDA, CDR2 SQIVND (reference sequence). The CDR3 is made up of 10 amino acids. In nucleotides, the CDR3 is TGTGCCAGTAGACAAGAAAAACTGTTTTTT. This sequence encodes CASRQEKLFF.